These 20 T cell receptor beta chains share one sample of origin, sequenced in a study of T cells in women clearing cervical HPV infection. Profiling relied on immunoSEQ multiplex PCR, and the TCRdb table lists in-frame clones only, not all of them. The sample data list about 35,000 clones. The sequencing sample was made of blood buffy coat. These receptor sequences come from a woman between 18 and 75 years old with a cervical HPV16 infection that either progressed to CIN3+ or cleared (not recorded which).

The CDR3 sequence is CASSWGRVNYGYTF. The sequenced CDR3 bases are TGTGCCAGCAGCTGGGGCAGGGTCAACTATGGC. V is TRBV5-6 and J is TRBJ1-2; a possible D gene is TRBD1 (5 bases). The read halts 3 residues ahead of the CDR3 end, with the missing end drawn from the germline J gene. Germline CDR1 reads SGHDT; CDR2 reads YYEEEE. Trimming left V 3 bases short and J 2 bases short, with 11 bases between. This CDR3 region has 14 residues.

About this clone itself: Read sequence stops 3 residues before the CDR3 end, and the germline J gene provides the missing end. The chain links TRBV19 to TRBJ2-3; no reliable D call. The length of the CDR3 is 13 residues. CDR1 and CDR2 (germline): LNHDA, SQIVND (reference sequence). CDR3 amino acids: CASSLDSNQPQYF. CDR3 DNA (partial): TGTGCCAGTAGTCTCGATAGCAATCAGCCG.

In the case of this clone: The CDR3 end is not reached by the read, which stops 3 residues before it; the germline J gene fills it in. The rearrangement joins TRBV19 to TRBJ2-3, with TRBD2 matching over 8 bases. Germline values: CDR1 LNHDA, CDR2 SQIVND (reference sequence). This CDR3 contains 16 residues. V shed 0 bases and J 1 base; nucleotides not matched to a gene: 3. The part of the CDR3 DNA that was read is TGTGCCAGTAGTATAGATTGGCGGGAGGGCACAGATACG. Translating gives CASSIDWREGTDT. The complete CDR3 protein is CASSIDWREGTDTQYF.

With regard to this clone: The read stops 3 residues short of the end of the CDR3; the missing end is completed from the germline J gene. V usage is TRBV19 and J usage is TRBJ2-7, with no clear D. The CDR3 consists of 15 residues. In germline, CDR1 is LNHDA, CDR2 SQIVND (reference sequence). The V end lost 3 bases, the J end lost 3 bases, and 15 bases lay between the germline ends. The DNA read from the CDR3 is TGTGCCAGTAGTATGAGTATGGTAGCCGGCTACGAG. Translation gives CASSMSMVAGYE. The whole CDR3 protein reads CASSMSMVAGYEQYF.

As concerns this clone: The read ends 3 residues shy of where the CDR3 ends; the end is completed using the germline J gene. V gene TRBV20-1 combines with J gene TRBJ2-1; 10 nucleotides align to TRBD2. The CDR3 runs to 16 residues. CDR1 and CDR2 from the germline V gene are DFQATT and SNEGSKA (reference sequence). Trimming cost V 4 bases and J 4 bases; bases outside gene matches: 10. CDR3 protein: CSAKIPGTSVYNEQFF. CDR3 DNA (partial): TGCAGTGCTAAAATCCCCGGGACTAGCGTTTACAATGAG.

The sequenced CDR3 bases are TGTGCCAGCAGTGGACAGCCCAATCAGCCC. It yields the protein CASSGQPNQP. The full CDR3 is CASSGQPNQPQHF. The chain joins TRBV7-2 to TRBJ1-5; D possibly corresponds to TRBD1 (6 bases). The read ends 3 residues early relative to the CDR3; the germline J gene fills the gap. Germline V gene lookup returns CDR1 SGHTA and CDR2 FQGNSA. This CDR3 comprises 13 residues. The ends were cut back, 6 bases at V and 3 bases at J, with 9 bases in the middle.

In the case of this clone: With the read ending 3 residues before the CDR3 end, the germline J gene is used to fill in that end. The chain links TRBV6-1 to TRBJ2-2; 10 bases agree with TRBD1. The CDR3 is made up of 16 amino acids. Germline values: CDR1 MNHNS, CDR2 SASEGT. This CDR3 reads CASSGGWTGGNEKLFF. Incomplete CDR3 DNA: TGTGCCAGCAGTGGGGGTTGGACAGGGGGTAATGAAAAG.

This clone is deemed medium-sized by its frequency. CDR3 DNA (partial): TGCAGTGCGACAGGGGACTATGGC. Translated, it gives CSATGDYG. The complete CDR3 reads CSATGDYGYTF. The chain couples TRBV20-1 to TRBJ1-2, with 8 positions matching TRBD1. The CDR3 end is not reached by the read, which stops 3 residues before it; the germline J gene fills it in. Germline CDR1 is DFQATT and CDR2 is SNEGSKA (reference sequence). This CDR3 has 11 amino acids. Trimming removed 6 bases from V and 3 bases from J; junction bases left unmatched: 0.

Worth noting for this clone: The read terminates 3 residues before the CDR3 end, so the remaining end is supplied by the germline J gene. This chain links TRBV2 with TRBJ2-3; D is perhaps TRBD1 (5 bases). Germline V CDR1 and CDR2: SNHLY, FYNNEI. This CDR3 region has 13 residues. Partial CDR3 DNA: TGTGCCAGCAGTTCTGACAGAAAAGAGACG. It is translated as CASSSDRKET. The whole CDR3 protein reads CASSSDRKETQYF.

Comment on this clone: Sequencing ends 3 residues short of the CDR3 end; the germline J gene provides the rest. The genes are TRBV14 and TRBJ2-4; D may be TRBD1 (6 bases). From germline, CDR1 is SGHDN and CDR2 FVKESK. V lost 0 bases to trimming and J lost 4 bases, with 10 bases between them. CDR3 size: 15 residues. CDR3 sequence reads: CASSQETGWKNIQYF. Partial CDR3 DNA: TGTGCCAGCAGCCAAGAAACAGGGTGGAAAAACATT.

Note on this clone: The read ends 3 residues shy of where the CDR3 ends; the end is completed using the germline J gene. The rearrangement joins TRBV20-1 to TRBJ1-1; D may be TRBD1 (6 bases). The CDR3 consists of 16 residues. The V gene's germline CDR1 is DFQATT and CDR2 SNEGSKA (reference sequence). Between the trimmed V and J ends, which lost 0 bases and 5 bases, there was a span of 19 bases. The chain's CDR3 is CSARDYLQGLGTEAFF. The covered CDR3 bases are TGCAGTGCTAGAGATTATTTGCAGGGGCTTGGAACTGAA.

As to this clone: Coverage ceases 3 residues before the CDR3 finishes, and the germline J gene fills in the end. J is TRBJ1-2 and V is TRBV7-2, with D maybe TRBD1 (5 bases). Trimming removed 5 bases at V and 2 bases at J, with 12 bases between. The CDR3 runs 14 residues. The germline gives CDR1 SGHTA, CDR2 FQGNSA. CDR3 loop: CASSGVGGNYGYTF. The CDR3 DNA, read in part, is TGTGCCAGCAGCGGAGTGGGGGGGAACTATGGC.

Turning to this clone: The read terminates 3 residues before the CDR3 end, so the remaining end is supplied by the germline J gene. This rearrangement joins TRBV18 to TRBJ1-2; TRBD1 matches at 7 bases. Germline CDR1 and CDR2: KGHSH and LQKENI. V was pared by 2 bases and J by 3 bases, with 3 bases of the junction left unmatched. The CDR3 totals 14 residues. The sequenced CDR3 bases are TGTGCCAGCTCACCATCCCAGGGGGACTATGGC. Translated: CASSPSQGDYG. The full-length CDR3 reads as CASSPSQGDYGYTF.

Remarks on this clone: With the read ending 3 residues before the CDR3 end, the germline J gene is used to fill in that end. The chain has TRBV7-6 and TRBJ2-5, with 9 bases lining up with TRBD2. V lost 5 bases to trimming and J lost 1 base; unmatched junction nucleotides: 8. Germline V gives CDR1 SGHVS, CDR2 FNYEAQ. This CDR3 comprises 16 residues. The CDR3 loop is CASSRREGARQETQYF. The DNA read from the CDR3 is TGTGCCAGCAGCCGGCGGGAGGGCGCGCGCCAAGAGACC.

Of note for this clone: The read terminates 3 residues before the CDR3 end, so the remaining end is supplied by the germline J gene. The chain employs TRBV7-9 and TRBJ1-1; no clear D gene. Germline CDR1 reads SEHNR; CDR2 reads FQNEAQ (reference sequence). The CDR3 has 14 amino acids. The V and J ends lost 5 bases and 1 base respectively, with 11 bases between them. CDR3: CASSEEGRNTEAFF. The CDR3 DNA, read in part, is TGTGCCAGCAGCGAAGAGGGTCGGAACACTGAA.

As regards this clone: The read halts 3 residues ahead of the CDR3 end, with the missing end drawn from the germline J gene. The chain is built from TRBV7-3 and TRBJ2-7; 7 positions match TRBD1. Germline loops: CDR1 SGHTA, CDR2 FQGTGA. Unmatched junction bases numbered 9, after V lost 2 bases and J lost 2 bases. The CDR3 consists of 16 residues. This chain's CDR3 is CASSLQGGQAAYEQYF. CDR3 DNA (partial): TGTGCCAGCAGCTTACAGGGCGGACAGGCGGCCTACGAG.

In regard to this clone: From the germline J gene comes the end of the CDR3, since the read stops 3 residues before it. The chain has TRBV7-8 and TRBJ2-1; the match to TRBD1 covers 7 bases. The germline gives CDR1 SGHVS, CDR2 FQNEAQ. V shed 3 bases, J shed 6 bases, and the junction held 5 bases outside the gene matches. There are 14 residues in the CDR3. CDR3 sequence: CASSFRDRANEQFF. The CDR3 DNA, read in part, is TGTGCCAGCAGCTTTCGCGACAGGGCCAATGAG.

On this clone: The read terminates 3 residues ahead of where the CDR3 ends, so the germline J gene completes it. The chain joins TRBV11-3 to TRBJ2-7; no definite D call. The CDR3 has 13 amino acids. Germline values: CDR1 SGHNT, CDR2 YENEEA. V gave up 0 bases and J gave up 3 bases, with 6 bases separating them. The CDR3 reads CASSLETYYEQYF. The DNA read from the CDR3 is TGTGCCAGCAGCTTAGAGACTTACTACGAG. Combining the CDR3 with reference TRBV11-3 and TRBJ2-7 gives the whole variable domain EAGVVQSPRYKIIEKKQPVAFWCNPISGHNTLYWYLQNLGQGPELLIRYENEEAVDDSQLPKDRFSAERLKGVDSTLKIQPAELGDSAVYLCASSLETYYEQYFGPGTRLTVT.

Turning to this clone: The read ends 3 residues shy of where the CDR3 ends; the end is completed using the germline J gene. This rearrangement joins TRBV29-1 to TRBJ2-3; 13 positions match TRBD2. V lost 5 bases, J lost 3 bases, and 8 bases stayed unmatched. The CDR3 is 16 residues long. Germline lookup yields CDR1 SQVTM and CDR2 ANQGSEA. The CDR3 region is CSVRGLAGVGTDTQYF. The CDR3 DNA, read in part, is TGCAGCGTTAGAGGACTAGCGGGAGTTGGGACAGATACG.

For this clone: With the read ending 3 residues before the CDR3 end, the germline J gene is used to fill in that end. This rearrangement joins TRBV6-1 to TRBJ2-5; 7 nucleotides agree with TRBD2. Unmatched junction bases numbered 4, after V lost 4 bases and J lost 2 bases. Germline assignment: CDR1 MNHNS and CDR2 SASEGT. This CDR3 contains 14 residues. The CDR3: CASSGWGGQETQYF. CDR3 DNA, as far as it was read: TGTGCCAGCAGTGGTTGGGGGGGACAAGAGACC.